This T cell receptor beta chain stems from a study of CD4+ T cells in melanoma. General study results and limits: A reported correlation linked neoantigen-specific CD4+ T cells to CD8+, macrophage and B cell function. Diverse differentiation states were reported for melanoma neoantigen-specific CD4+ T cells.

As concerns this clone: The antigen is not known.

Germline V CDR1 and CDR2: SGHNT, YYREEE (reference sequence). The CDR3 is 13 amino acids. The V end lost 0 bases, the J end lost 1 base, and 4 bases lay between the germline ends. Measured with immunoSEQ multiplex PCR; TCRdb has only the in-frame clones, and not every one. The profile shows fewer than 20,000 clones, roughly four fifths of them singletons. The sequenced material came from cells from a culture (not recorded whether cultured in vitro). This TCR was recovered from a human donor with melanoma. This chain uses TRBV5-4 with TRBJ1-2, with no clear D. The DNA of the CDR3 is TGTGCCAGCAGCTTGGACGGTAACTATGGCTACACCTTC. It translates to CASSLDGNYGYTF.